The next 21 T cell receptor beta chains were all read from a single sample in a study of cytomegalovirus exposure and HLA in healthy donors. PCR involved 60 Vbeta and 13 Jbeta primers. Libraries were prepared by immunoSEQ multiplex PCR; TCRdb keeps only in-frame clonotypes and omits some of them. This table holds 65,000 to 85,000 clones, over 9.5% found once. Sequencing was performed on PBMCs. These receptors were collected from a man aged 60-69 years in good health and CMV-seropositive.

The J gene is TRBJ2-5, the V gene TRBV30; D perhaps matches TRBD2 (6 bases). The closer fit of TRBJ2-7 to the DNA end suggests the J call may be wrong. Per the germline V gene, CDR1 is GTSNPN and CDR2 is SVGIG (reference sequence). This CDR3 is 17 amino acids long. CDR3 amino acids: CAWRPLGRRWEVNEQYF. In DNA, the CDR3 is TGTGCCTGGAGACCACTAGGTCGCAGATGGGAGGTCAACGAGCAGTACTTC.

The chain employs TRBV14 and TRBJ2-1; possibly TRBD2 for D (6 bases). The CDR3 sequence is 17 residues long. Germline V gene sequence: CDR1 SGHDN, CDR2 FVKESK. V lost 0 bases, J lost 0 bases, and 12 bases lay in between. CDR3 in DNA: TGTGCCAGCAGCCAAGACCTAGCGACGAGCTCCTACAATGAGCAGTTCTTC. Its translation is CASSQDLATSSYNEQFF.

There are a few counts of this clone. The chain couples TRBV7-3 to TRBJ2-2; the D gene is possibly TRBD1 (6 bases). This CDR3 is built from 16 residues. Per the germline V gene, CDR1 is SGHTA and CDR2 is FQGTGA. The V gene lost 2 bases and the J gene lost 4 bases, with 14 bases spanning the gap. CDR3 in DNA: TGTGCCAGCAGCTTACGAGCGAGGGGGAGCACCGGGGAGCTGTTTTTT. Translated: CASSLRARGSTGELFF.

Note on this clone: Additional DNA sequences in this sample encode the identical CDR3. The chain has TRBV5-1 and TRBJ2-5, with D perhaps TRBD2 (5 bases). Germline values: CDR1 SGHRS, CDR2 YFSETQ. The CDR3 has 16 residues. V was trimmed by 3 bases and J by 5 bases, leaving 20 bases between them. CDR3 loop: CASSWRLANIPETQYF. The CDR3 DNA reads as TGCGCCAGCAGCTGGAGGCTAGCTAACATTCCCGAGACCCAGTACTTC.

The chain joins TRBV19 to TRBJ1-1, with 7 bases matching TRBD1. CDR1 is LNHDA and CDR2 is SQIVND in the germline V gene (reference sequence). The CDR3 contains 17 residues. Trimming at V came to 6 bases and at J to 3 bases, leaving 16 bases not matched to a gene. Written as DNA, the CDR3 is TGTGCCAGTAGATACCCCTCCCCACAGGGGAAAGACACTGAAGCTTTCTTT. Translating it yields CASRYPSPQGKDTEAFF.

There are a few counts of this clone. The chain has TRBV28 and TRBJ2-7; the D gene is possibly TRBD1 (6 bases). Germline CDR1 and CDR2: MDHEN and SYDVKM. V lost 2 bases, J lost 1 base, and 6 bases lay in between. There are 13 residues in the CDR3. CDR3 amino acids: CASSLTGSYEQYV. The CDR3 DNA reads as TGTGCCAGCAGTTTAACAGGGTCCTACGAGCAGTACGTC.

This clone was detected a few times. This chain connects TRBV29-1 to TRBJ2-1; D perhaps matches TRBD2 (6 bases). Trimming took 8 bases from V and 0 from J, leaving 14 bases between them. The CDR3 has 14 residues. Germline V gene lookup returns CDR1 SQVTM and CDR2 ANQGSEA. CDR3 sequence reads: CSPRSLASYNEQFF. The CDR3 bases are TGCAGCCCTCGTTCACTAGCCTCCTACAATGAGCAGTTCTTC.

The chain links TRBV27 to TRBJ2-7, with TRBD2 matching over 8 bases. The CDR3 contains 19 residues. Trimming at V came to 6 bases and at J to 2 bases, leaving 21 bases not matched to a gene. CDR1 MNHEY and CDR2 SMNVEV come from the germline V gene (reference sequence). The CDR3 bases are TGTGCCAGCAGGTGGACCGGGACTCCTCAAGCGGGAGACCCCTACGAGCAGTACTTC. It translates to CASRWTGTPQAGDPYEQYF.

This clone was seen only a few times. CDR3 residues: CASSVGVAGDLIETQYF. The CDR3 DNA reads as TGTGCCAGCAGCGTAGGAGTAGCGGGAGATTTAATAGAGACCCAGTACTTC. The chain combines TRBV9 with TRBJ2-5, with 9 positions matching TRBD2. CDR3 size: 17 residues. Germline trimming cut 0 bases from V and 4 bases from J; bases unmatched to any gene: 10. Germline CDR1 reads SGDLS; CDR2 reads YYNGEE.

V gene TRBV13 combines with J gene TRBJ2-3; a possible D gene is TRBD2 (7 bases). The CDR3 runs 16 residues. Germline V gene data show CDR1 as PRHDT and CDR2 as FYEKMQ (reference sequence). Deletions cut 0 bases from V and 2 bases from J, with 12 bases between. In DNA form, the CDR3 reads TGTGCCAGCAGCTTAGGCCCGGGGGGCGTCACAGATACGCAGTATTTT. Its translation: CASSLGPGGVTDTQYF. Together with reference TRBV13 and TRBJ2-3, the CDR3 gives the full variable domain: AAGVIQSPRHLIKEKRETATLKCYPIPRHDTVYWYQQGPGQDPQFLISFYEKMQSDKGSIPDRFSAQQFSDYHSELNMSSLELGDSALYFCASSLGPGGVTDTQYFGPGTRLTVL.

This clone was seen a handful of times. The V call is TRBV28, the J call TRBJ1-4; 8 bases fit TRBD1. The CDR3 covers 15 residues. Germline V gene sequence: CDR1 MDHEN, CDR2 SYDVKM. Trimming cost V 3 bases and J 1 base; bases outside gene matches: 1. This chain's CDR3 is CASSFTGGTNEKLFF. CDR3 coding DNA: TGTGCCAGCAGTTTTACAGGGGGAACTAATGAAAAACTGTTTTTT.

The V gene is TRBV4-1, the J gene TRBJ2-7; 7 nucleotides agree with TRBD1. Per the germline V gene, CDR1 is MGHRA and CDR2 is YSYEKL. The V and J ends lost 6 bases and 3 bases, in that order; junction bases with no gene match: 5. This CDR3 is built from 13 residues. For the CDR3, the DNA is TGCGCCAGCAGTCGGGACAGCGGCTACGAGCAGTACTTC. Protein: CASSRDSGYEQYF.

The chain uses TRBV19 and TRBJ1-1; tentatively, D is TRBD1 (5 bases). The germline CDR1 and CDR2 sequences are LNHDA and SQIVND (reference sequence). With 7 bases removed from V and 4 bases from J, the gap between germline ends came to 16 bases. The length of the CDR3 is 14 residues. As DNA, the CDR3 is TGTGCCAGTACCAAAAGTGGGGGGGGCACTGAAGCTTTCTTT. This encodes CASTKSGGGTEAFF.

This rearrangement joins TRBV5-1 to TRBJ2-1; 9 bases agree with TRBD1. Germline V CDR1 and CDR2: SGHRS, YFSETQ. Unmatched junction bases numbered 3, after V lost 1 base and J lost 4 bases. CDR3 length equals 15 residues. This CDR3 reads CASSLLTGGYNEQFF. For the CDR3, the DNA is TGCGCCAGCAGCTTGCTGACAGGGGGGTACAATGAGCAGTTCTTC. Filled out from reference TRBV5-1 and TRBJ2-1, the complete variable domain reads KAGVTQTPRYLIKTRGQQVTLSCSPISGHRSVSWYQQTPGQGLQFLFEYFSETQRNKGNFPGRFSGRQFSNSRSEMNVSTLELGDSALYLCASSLLTGGYNEQFFGPGTRLTVL.

The V and J genes are TRBV28 and TRBJ2-1; D gene unclear. Trimming took 6 bases from V and 1 from J, leaving 10 bases between them. The CDR3 runs 14 residues. The germline gives CDR1 MDHEN, CDR2 SYDVKM. As DNA, the CDR3 is TGTGCCAGCAGCGGGTATACTTCCTACAATGAGCAGTTCTTC. Translating it yields CASSGYTSYNEQFF. The complete variable domain, with remaining parts taken from reference TRBV28 and TRBJ2-1, reads DVKVTQSSRYLVKRTGEKVFLECVQDMDHENMFWYRQDPGLGLRLIYFSYDVKMKEKGDIPEGYSVSREKKERFSLILESASTNQTSMYLCASSGYTSYNEQFFGPGTRLTVL.

This clone was recorded a few times. J is TRBJ2-7 and V is TRBV27, with TRBD1 matching 9 bases. After removal of 2 bases from V and 3 bases from J, the junction contained 2 bases not matched to a gene. The CDR3 loop spans 14 amino acids. Germline V gene sequence: CDR1 MNHEY, CDR2 SMNVEV (reference sequence). CDR3 nucleotides: TGTGCCAGCAGTTTACAGGGACAGGGCTACGAGCAGTACTTC. Its protein product is CASSLQGQGYEQYF.

This chain joins TRBV5-6 and TRBJ1-4; 9 nucleotides align to TRBD1. The CDR3 is made up of 15 amino acids. Losses at the gene ends were 4 bases for V and 6 bases for J; bases not matched to a gene: 7. The germline CDR1 and CDR2 sequences are SGHDT and YYEEEE. CDR3 in amino acids: CASSGSGTGHEKLFF. CDR3 sequence (DNA): TGTGCCAGCAGCGGAAGCGGGACAGGGCATGAAAAACTGTTTTTT.

This sequence joins TRBV5-1 and TRBJ1-1; D might be TRBD1 (5 bases). CDR3 length: 13 amino acids. The ends were cut back, 6 bases at V and 5 bases at J, with 14 bases in the middle. CDR1 is SGHRS and CDR2 is YFSETQ in the germline V gene. CDR3 residues: CASTPGGGTEAFF. The CDR3 bases are TGCGCCAGCACCCCCGGGGGGGGGACTGAAGCTTTCTTT.

The J gene is TRBJ2-2, the V gene TRBV28; D gene ambiguous. Germline V gene lookup returns CDR1 MDHEN and CDR2 SYDVKM. The germline V and J ends were trimmed by 2 bases and 14 bases, with 12 bases remaining between them. This CDR3 region has 12 residues. CDR3 DNA: TGTGCCAGCAGTTTAATTTCTCAGGTCCTGTTTTTT. This codes for CASSLISQVLFF.

The chain carries TRBV18 and TRBJ2-5, with a weak D call TRBD1 (5 bases). The germline V and J ends were trimmed by 6 bases and 2 bases, with 13 bases remaining between them. The CDR3 contains 14 residues. Germline V CDR1 and CDR2: KGHSH, LQKENI. Written as DNA, the CDR3 is TGTGCCAGCTCCCCCATCGACAGTCAAGAGACCCAGTACTTC. Translating gives CASSPIDSQETQYF. Supplemented by reference TRBV18 and TRBJ2-5, the full variable domain reads NAGVMQNPRHLVRRRGQEARLRCSPMKGHSHVYWYRQLPEEGLKFMVYLQKENIIDESGMPKERFSAEFPKEGPSILRIQQVVRGDSAAYFCASSPIDSQETQYFGPGTRLLVL.

The chain is built from TRBV7-9 and TRBJ1-1, with D possibly being TRBD1 (5 bases). The CDR3 runs 16 residues. Trimming removed 10 bases at V and 4 bases at J, with 25 bases between. The germline CDR1 and CDR2 sequences are SEHNR and FQNEAQ (reference sequence). DNA of the CDR3: TGTGCCACCACCTGGCTAGGGGAATCGGTTGGCACTGAAGCTTTCTTT. Protein product: CATTWLGESVGTEAFF.